There are a few counts of the clone carrying this T cell receptor (beta chain). This sample was taken from a study of T cells in Graves' hyperthyroidism and ophthalmopathy. CDR1 and CDR2 from the germline V gene are MDHEN and SYDVKM. The CDR3 has 13 residues. The V segment lost 6 bases and the J segment 8 bases; nucleotides outside the gene matches: 8. The investigators amplified TCR beta CDR3 regions from RNA transcripts. When the TCR CDR3 underwent first-round RT-PCR, the HTBI primer set was used. TCRdb re-derived calls from the multiplex PCR reads in MiXCR, one entry per CDR3 protein. The sample lists around 270,000 distinct CDR3 sequences; around 20% were seen once.

The specimen was blood. This TCR came from a man between 50 and 59 years old with Graves' ophthalmopathy. The chain is built from TRBV28 and TRBJ2-7; 9 positions match TRBD1. CDR3 nucleotides: TGTGCCAGCAGCCAATCCACAGGGGGCAAGCAGTACTTC. Translation: CASSQSTGGKQYF. The full variable domain, its missing parts supplied by reference TRBV28 and TRBJ2-7, is DVKVTQSSRYLVKRTGEKVFLECVQDMDHENMFWYRQDPGLGLRLIYFSYDVKMKEKGDIPEGYSVSREKKERFSLILESASTNQTSMYLCASSQSTGGKQYFGPGTRLTVT.